Following are 24 T cell receptor beta chains from one sample sequenced in a study of cytomegalovirus exposure and HLA in healthy donors. With 60 Vbeta and 13 Jbeta primers, the PCR was carried out. Assay used: immunoSEQ multiplex PCR; TCRdb lists only in-frame clones, some missing. This repertoire includes over 65,000 clones. Source material: PBMCs. Every receptor here comes from a man aged 25 to 40 in good health and CMV-seronegative.

The chain couples TRBV11-3 to TRBJ2-3; TRBD2 matches at 7 bases. Germline V gives CDR1 SGHNT, CDR2 YENEEA. The CDR3 spans 14 residues. V shed 1 base, J shed 6 bases, and the junction held 4 bases outside the gene matches. The CDR3 DNA reads as TGTGCCAGCAGCTTAGCGGGAGGCAGGGATACGCAGTATTTT. The encoded protein is CASSLAGGRDTQYF. Full variable domain (rest looked up from reference TRBV11-3 and TRBJ2-3): EAGVVQSPRYKIIEKKQPVAFWCNPISGHNTLYWYLQNLGQGPELLIRYENEEAVDDSQLPKDRFSAERLKGVDSTLKIQPAELGDSAVYLCASSLAGGRDTQYFGPGTRLTVL.

The chain employs TRBV7-8 and TRBJ2-7; no firm D call. Deletions cut 2 bases from V and 2 bases from J, with 10 bases between. The CDR3 runs 14 residues. Germline V gene lookup returns CDR1 SGHVS and CDR2 FQNEAQ. This chain's CDR3 is CASSLIGSAYEQYF. The DNA of the CDR3 is TGTGCCAGCAGCTTAATAGGCAGCGCCTACGAGCAGTACTTC.

The chain joins TRBV27 to TRBJ2-2; TRBD2 is a possible D gene (6 bases). This CDR3 comprises 13 residues. Trimming left V 3 bases short and J 6 bases short, with 8 bases between. Germline V CDR1 and CDR2: MNHEY, SMNVEV (reference sequence). CDR3 in DNA: TGTGCCAGCAGTTTTTGGGGGGCCGGGGAGCTGTTTTTT. Protein product: CASSFWGAGELFF.

V and J are TRBV7-2 and TRBJ2-7; a weak D match, TRBD1 (5 bases). The CDR3 runs 15 residues. Trimming removed 5 bases at V and 4 bases at J, with 18 bases between. The germline V gene encodes CDR1 SGHTA and CDR2 FQGNSA. CDR3 sequence reads: CASSEGASFVYEQYF. The DNA for the CDR3 is TGTGCCAGCAGCGAAGGGGCTAGTTTTGTGTACGAGCAGTACTTC.

The chain employs TRBV19 and TRBJ2-1, with unresolved D. This CDR3 region has 12 residues. The V end was cut by 1 base, the J end by 9 bases, with 7 bases between. Per germline, CDR1 LNHDA and CDR2 SQIVND (reference sequence). The chain's CDR3 is CASSIGPGEQFF. Written as DNA, the CDR3 is TGTGCCAGTAGTATAGGCCCAGGTGAGCAGTTCTTC.

The chain combines TRBV18 with TRBJ1-5; 8 bases map to TRBD1. This CDR3 spans 15 amino acids. In germline, CDR1 is KGHSH, CDR2 LQKENI. V shed 2 bases, J shed 5 bases, and the junction held 5 bases outside the gene matches. The CDR3 region has the DNA TGTGCCAGCTCACCAGCAGGGGGCGAGGATCAGCCCCAGCATTTT. This codes for CASSPAGGEDQPQHF.

The CDR3 nucleotides are TGCAGCGTACAGGCAACTAATGAAAAACTGTTTTTT. This encodes CSVQATNEKLFF. The chain couples TRBV29-1 to TRBJ1-4; tentatively, D is TRBD1 (5 bases). Deletions cut 6 bases from V and 0 bases from J, with 5 bases between. Per the germline V gene, CDR1 is SQVTM and CDR2 is ANQGSEA. The CDR3 is 12 residues long.

The J gene is TRBJ2-7, the V gene TRBV7-8; 12 bases match TRBD2. The CDR3 is 14 residues long. V trimming: 1 base; J trimming: 10 bases; junction bases outside the gene matches: 5. Germline loops: CDR1 SGHVS, CDR2 FQNEAQ. The CDR3 is CASSLGLAGGSQYF. CDR3 coding DNA: TGTGCCAGCAGCTTAGGGCTAGCGGGAGGGTCCCAGTACTTC.

The V gene is TRBV5-1, the J gene TRBJ1-4, with D tentatively TRBD1 (5 bases). CDR1 and CDR2 (germline): SGHRS, YFSETQ. V lost 0 bases and J lost 6, with 9 bases in between. The CDR3 length is 14 residues. CDR3 nucleotides: TGCGCCAGCAGCTTGGCCGAAGGGGATGAAAAACTGTTTTTT. Translating gives CASSLAEGDEKLFF. Supplemented by reference TRBV5-1 and TRBJ1-4, the full variable domain reads KAGVTQTPRYLIKTRGQQVTLSCSPISGHRSVSWYQQTPGQGLQFLFEYFSETQRNKGNFPGRFSGRQFSNSRSEMNVSTLELGDSALYLCASSLAEGDEKLFFGSGTQLSVL.

The V call is TRBV25-1, the J call TRBJ1-1; D may be TRBD1 (5 bases). The CDR3 covers 15 residues. With 3 bases removed from V and 4 bases from J, the gap between germline ends came to 15 bases. The germline V gene encodes CDR1 MGHDK and CDR2 SYGVNS. The CDR3 DNA reads as TGTGCCAGCAGTGACTCAGGGAGGTGGGGCACTGAAGCTTTCTTT. Amino acids: CASSDSGRWGTEAFF.

The CDR3 bases are TGTGCCAGCAGTTACTCGGATACGCAGTATTTT. It translates to CASSYSDTQYF. The V and J genes are TRBV2 and TRBJ2-3; D is undetermined. The germline gives CDR1 SNHLY, CDR2 FYNNEI. Trimming cost V 5 bases and J 6 bases, with 6 bases left between them. The CDR3 loop spans 11 amino acids.

The V gene is TRBV25-1, the J gene TRBJ1-2; no clear D gene. The germline V gene encodes CDR1 MGHDK and CDR2 SYGVNS. This CDR3 spans 13 amino acids. Trimming cost V 3 bases and J 8 bases, with 13 bases left between them. The CDR3 nucleotides read TGTGCCAGCAGTGAGACGTTTTTGGGCGGCTACACCTTC. This sequence encodes CASSETFLGGYTF.

V and J are TRBV19 and TRBJ1-5; 9 bases align to TRBD1. The junction had 8 bases not matched to a gene; V was cut back by 8 bases and J by 0 bases. CDR1 is LNHDA and CDR2 is SQIVND in the germline V gene (reference sequence). This CDR3 has 16 residues. CDR3 sequence: CASSRTGAYSNQPQHF. The CDR3 DNA reads TGTGCCAGTTCTCGGACAGGGGCTTATAGCAATCAGCCCCAGCATTTT.

The DNA of the CDR3 is TGTGCCAGCAGCCGTAGCGGGGGCACAGATACGCAGTATTTT. Encoded protein: CASSRSGGTDTQYF. This chain links TRBV11-2 with TRBJ2-3; 8 nucleotides line up with TRBD2. V was pared by 5 bases and J by 1 base, with 2 bases of the junction left unmatched. CDR3 length: 14 amino acids. Germline CDR1 is SGHAT and CDR2 is FQNNGV.

This chain joins TRBV11-2 and TRBJ2-7, with no clear D. The germline V gene encodes CDR1 SGHAT and CDR2 FQNNGV. Trimming pared 1 base from V and 3 bases from J, leaving 10 bases between. CDR3 size: 14 residues. The CDR3 DNA reads TGTGCCAGCAGCTTAGTTACAGTTGTCTACGAGCAGTACTTC. Encoded protein: CASSLVTVVYEQYF.

The V and J genes are TRBV5-6 and TRBJ1-2; TRBD1 matches at 7 bases. The CDR3 sequence is 13 residues long. V shed 6 bases and J 2 bases; nucleotides not matched to a gene: 4. Germline CDR1 is SGHDT and CDR2 is YYEEEE. The CDR3 region is CASNLGQNYGYTF. The CDR3 DNA follows: TGTGCCAGCAATCTGGGACAGAACTATGGCTACACCTTC.

CDR3 DNA: TGCAGTGCGTCGGGGGCCTACGAGCAGTACTTC. The encoded protein is CSASGAYEQYF. The chain combines TRBV20-1 with TRBJ2-7, with D maybe TRBD2 (6 bases). CDR1 and CDR2 from the germline V gene are DFQATT and SNEGSKA (reference sequence). This CDR3 is built from 11 residues. Trimming removed 6 bases from V and 2 bases from J, with 8 bases in between.

The chain joins TRBV19 to TRBJ2-1; D call uncertain. This CDR3 is built from 15 residues. V was cut by 5 bases and J by 0 bases, with 11 bases left in between. Germline values: CDR1 LNHDA, CDR2 SQIVND (reference sequence). In DNA form, the CDR3 reads TGTGCCAGTAGTCCGGTTCATAGCTCCTACAATGAGCAGTTCTTC. Encoded protein: CASSPVHSSYNEQFF.

The gene calls are TRBV27 and TRBJ2-3; D might be TRBD2 (7 bases). CDR3 length: 16 residues. Germline lookup yields CDR1 MNHEY and CDR2 SMNVEV (reference sequence). V lost 4 bases, J lost 2 bases, and 16 bases lay in between. DNA for the CDR3: TGTGCCAGCAGTTGGGTCGGGGGGCCAAACACAGATACGCAGTATTTT. Translation gives CASSWVGGPNTDTQYF.

The chain uses TRBV14 and TRBJ2-5; TRBD1 agrees at 8 bases. V was pared by 6 bases and J by 5 bases, with 5 bases of the junction left unmatched. This CDR3 contains 13 residues. Per germline, CDR1 SGHDN and CDR2 FVKESK. Written as DNA, the CDR3 is TGTGCCAGCAGTCTGAACAGGGGGGAGACCCAGTACTTC. Amino acids: CASSLNRGETQYF.

The CDR3 coding sequence is TGCGCCAGCAGCTTGGGACTAGCGGGACCGATTCTAACCCAGTACTTC. It translates to CASSLGLAGPILTQYF. The V gene is TRBV5-1, the J gene TRBJ2-5, with 11 positions matching TRBD2. The CDR3 totals 16 residues. Per the germline V gene, CDR1 is SGHRS and CDR2 is YFSETQ. V was clipped by 0 bases and J by 8 bases; unmatched bases: 9.

The chain employs TRBV13 and TRBJ1-1, with D possibly TRBD1 on 6 matching bases. The V end lost 4 bases, the J end lost 0 bases, and 12 bases lay between the germline ends. The CDR3 covers 15 residues. Germline-derived CDR1 and CDR2 are PRHDT and FYEKMQ (reference sequence). CDR3 region: CASSSTGTLNTEAFF. The CDR3 DNA sequence: TGTGCCAGCAGCTCAACCGGGACACTGAACACTGAAGCTTTCTTT.

The rearrangement uses TRBV5-1 and TRBJ1-1; the D is unclear. V was clipped by 4 bases and J by 3 bases, with 13 bases between them. Germline V gene sequence: CDR1 SGHRS, CDR2 YFSETQ. CDR3 length: 14 residues. The CDR3 DNA sequence: TGCGCCAGCAGCGACCAAGGCGGTGACACTGAAGCTTTCTTT. It yields the protein CASSDQGGDTEAFF.

The chain couples TRBV7-3 to TRBJ2-3; 9 nucleotides align to TRBD2. V gave up 2 bases and J gave up 4 bases; unmatched junction bases: 7. The CDR3 has 16 residues. Germline CDR1 reads SGHTA; CDR2 reads FQGTGA. The CDR3 reads CASSLASGKYADTQYF. As DNA, the CDR3 is TGTGCCAGCAGCTTAGCTAGCGGGAAATACGCAGATACGCAGTATTTT. The full variable domain, in which reference TRBV7-3 and TRBJ2-3 provide the parts outside the CDR3, is GAGVSQTPSNKVTEKGKYVELRCDPISGHTALYWYRQSLGQGPEFLIYFQGTGAADDSGLPNDRFFAVRPEGSVSTLKIQRTERGDSAVYLCASSLASGKYADTQYFGPGTRLTVL.